Shown below are 5 T cell receptor beta chains from a single sample sequenced in a study of cytomegalovirus exposure and HLA in healthy donors. The PCR used 60 Vbeta and 13 Jbeta primers. The data were produced by immunoSEQ multiplex PCR, yet TCRdb's version contains in-frame clones alone and is incomplete. The table lists around 140,000 clones, roughly four fifths of them singletons. Sample: PBMCs. The receptors were sampled from a woman aged 35 to 49 in good health and CMV-seronegative.

V usage is TRBV7-9 and J usage is TRBJ1-3; 10 bases map to TRBD1. J lost 4 bases, V lost 5 bases, and 8 bases had no gene match. The CDR3 covers 16 residues. Germline-derived CDR1 and CDR2 are SEHNR and FQNEAQ (reference sequence). The CDR3 is CASSTSGTGAGNTIYF. CDR3 sequence (DNA): TGTGCCAGCAGCACCTCCGGGACAGGGGCGGGAAACACCATATATTTT.

The chain employs TRBV28 and TRBJ1-2; D remains unclear. The germline V gene encodes CDR1 MDHEN and CDR2 SYDVKM. The CDR3 has 14 residues. With 5 bases removed from V and 5 bases from J, the gap between germline ends came to 15 bases. CDR3 bases: TGTGCCAGCAGTCAAGCCCTTCTATCTTATGGCTACACCTTC. It translates to CASSQALLSYGYTF.

This clone has only one observation. This chain links TRBV28 with TRBJ2-7, with 9 bases matching TRBD1. The V segment lost 6 bases and the J segment 2 bases; nucleotides outside the gene matches: 5. CDR1 is MDHEN, CDR2 SYDVKM, per germline. This CDR3 is built from 14 residues. The CDR3 bases are TGTGCCAGCAGGATTCGGACAGGGGCCTACGAGCAGTACTTC. Protein: CASRIRTGAYEQYF.

In DNA, the CDR3 is TGTGCCAGCAGCCAAATAGGGGTGGATACGCAGTATTTT. Its translation: CASSQIGVDTQYF. The chain carries TRBV14 and TRBJ2-3; D is possibly TRBD1 (5 bases). Germline CDR1 and CDR2: SGHDN and FVKESK. Trimming took off 2 bases at V and 6 bases at J, with 9 bases between the two ends. The CDR3 covers 13 residues.

The chain uses TRBV6-6 and TRBJ1-4; D call uncertain. The CDR3 totals 15 residues. Deletions cut 2 bases from V and 4 bases from J, with 11 bases between. CDR1 is MNHNY and CDR2 is SVGAGI in the germline V gene (reference sequence). CDR3 in amino acids: CASSYTGTSNEKLFF. As DNA, the CDR3 is TGTGCCAGCAGTTACACGGGCACTAGTAATGAAAAACTGTTTTTT.